This TCR beta chain was captured in a study of CD8+CD57+ T cells in acquired aplastic anemia. The ends lost 8 bases at V and 6 bases at J; junction bases unmatched: 5. The CDR3 contains 13 residues. CDR1 and CDR2 (germline): DFQATT, SNEGSKA (reference sequence). It was genomic DNA that served as the template for profiling TCR beta VDJ and CDR3. MiXCR was run by TCRdb on the reads, yielding one entry per CDR3 protein. The sample consists of about 190,000 distinct CDR3 sequences, roughly 56% of them appearing once. The source of this sequence is a human donor in good health, serving as a control. The chain employs TRBV20-1 and TRBJ2-3; TRBD2 matches at 13 bases. Sequencing input: sorted CD4+, CD8+, or CD8+CD57+ T cells (not recorded which) from PBMCs. CDR3 in DNA: TGCAGTATGACTAGCGGGGGGTCCGATACGCAGTATTTT. Protein product: CSMTSGGSDTQYF.